This TCR beta chain was captured by sequencing in a study of T cells in localized non-small cell lung cancer. With respect to this clone: No antigen is known for it.

Libraries were prepared by immunoSEQ multiplex PCR; TCRdb keeps only in-frame clonotypes and omits some of them. Here the sample spans tens of thousands of clones, approximately 90% being singletons. Findings of the study overall: Adjacent uninvolved lung had the highest clonality, suggesting focused antigen responses.

The receptor comes from a man aged 35 to 69 with stage I squamous cell lung carcinoma. This material consisted of peripheral blood, taken before any cancer treatment.

As DNA, the CDR3 is TGTGCCAGCAGCACAGGGGGACTAGCGGGTGAGCAGTTCTTC. Translation gives CASSTGGLAGEQFF. The chain is built from TRBV7-9 and TRBJ2-1, with TRBD2 identical over 12 bases. The germline V gene encodes CDR1 SEHNR and CDR2 FQNEAQ (reference sequence). CDR3 length: 14 residues. V dropped 5 bases and J dropped 9; count of bases not matched to a gene: 5.